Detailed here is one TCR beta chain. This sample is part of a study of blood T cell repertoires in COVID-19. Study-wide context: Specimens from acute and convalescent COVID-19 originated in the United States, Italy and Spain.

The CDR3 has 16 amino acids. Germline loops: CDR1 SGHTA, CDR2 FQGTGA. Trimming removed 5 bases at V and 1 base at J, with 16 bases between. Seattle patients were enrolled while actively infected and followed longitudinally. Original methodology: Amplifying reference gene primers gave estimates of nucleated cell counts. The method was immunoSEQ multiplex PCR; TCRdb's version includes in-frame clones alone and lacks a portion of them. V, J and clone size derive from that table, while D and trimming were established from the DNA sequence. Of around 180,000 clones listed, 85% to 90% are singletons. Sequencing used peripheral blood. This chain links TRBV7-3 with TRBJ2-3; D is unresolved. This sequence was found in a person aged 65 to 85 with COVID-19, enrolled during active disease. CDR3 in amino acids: CASSPNQAGGTDTQYF. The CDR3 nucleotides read TGTGCCAGCAGCCCTAATCAGGCAGGCGGCACAGATACGCAGTATTTT.